This T cell receptor beta chain was captured in a study of blood T cell repertoires in COVID-19. For the study at large: Acute and convalescent COVID-19 specimens originated in the United States, Italy and Spain. Nucleic acid was either cDNA or gDNA, and it came from T cells, B-cell-depleted T cells, or PBMCs.

In the original workflow: How many nucleated cells were present was estimated from reference gene primer amplification. Data came from immunoSEQ multiplex PCR; TCRdb stores just in-frame clones and leaves some out. V and J calls and clone size come straight from that table; D and trimming were deduced from the DNA. Of 400,000 to 550,000 clones listed, around 89% are singletons. A word on this clone: Additional DNA sequences in this sample encode the identical CDR3.

V lost 3 bases and J lost 7, with 7 bases in between. There are 13 residues in the CDR3. This TCR was recovered from a woman in her thirties with acute or convalescent COVID-19. Material: peripheral blood. The chain recombines TRBV12-3 or TRBV12-4 with TRBJ1-6; TRBD1 is a possible D gene (6 bases). CDR3 region: CASSFTGNSPLHF. The CDR3 DNA reads as TGTGCCAGCAGTTTTACAGGGAATTCACCCCTCCACTTT.